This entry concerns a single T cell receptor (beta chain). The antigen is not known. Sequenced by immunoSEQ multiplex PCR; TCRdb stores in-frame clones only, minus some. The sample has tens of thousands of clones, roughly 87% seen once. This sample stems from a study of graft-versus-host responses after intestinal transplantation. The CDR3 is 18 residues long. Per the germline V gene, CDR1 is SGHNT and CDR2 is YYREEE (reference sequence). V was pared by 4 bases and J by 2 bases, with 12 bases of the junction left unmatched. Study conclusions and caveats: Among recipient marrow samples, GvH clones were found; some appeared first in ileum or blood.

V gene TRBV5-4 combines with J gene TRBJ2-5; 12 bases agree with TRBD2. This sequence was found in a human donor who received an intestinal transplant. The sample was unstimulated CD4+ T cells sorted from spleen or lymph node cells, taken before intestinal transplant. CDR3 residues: CASSPRTTSGGLQETQYF. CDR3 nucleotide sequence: TGTGCCAGCAGCCCCCGAACGACTAGCGGGGGATTACAAGAGACCCAGTACTTC. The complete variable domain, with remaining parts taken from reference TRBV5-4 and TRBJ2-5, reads ETGVTQSPTHLIKTRGQQVTLRCSSQSGHNTVSWYQQALGQGPQFIFQYYREEENGRGNFPPRFSGLQFPNYSSELNVNALELDDSALYLCASSPRTTSGGLQETQYFGPGTRLLVL.